The T cell receptor beta chain described here comes from a study of PD-1 blockade in classical Hodgkin lymphoma. Each patient relapsed following autologous stem cell transplantation, and prior brentuximab vedotin exposure differed. Germline CDR1 reads SGHRS; CDR2 reads YFSETQ. V was pared by 5 bases and J by 2 bases, with 2 bases of the junction left unmatched. The CDR3 is 13 residues long. Produced via immunoSEQ multiplex PCR; TCRdb's table is partial and in-frame only. The sample yields over 15,000 clones, roughly 85% seen once. This receptor was obtained from a human donor with classical Hodgkin lymphoma. This material consisted of peripheral blood mononuclear cells (PBMCs), taken before the second cycle of nivolumab. V gene TRBV5-1 combines with J gene TRBJ2-5, with TRBD1 identical over 8 bases. The CDR3, as DNA: TGCGCCAGCAGGCAGGGGGCACAAGAGACCCAGTACTTC. Its protein is CASRQGAQETQYF.